Shown below are 17 T cell receptor beta chains from a single sample sequenced in a study of cytomegalovirus exposure and HLA in healthy donors. Assay used: immunoSEQ multiplex PCR; TCRdb lists only in-frame clones, some missing. The sample consists of 150,000 to 170,000 clones, about 86% of them appearing once. The sample consisted of PBMCs. Receptors were obtained from a human donor in good health.

This clone was seen more than once but under ten times. At the DNA level, this CDR3 is encoded by other sequences in the same sample as well. The chain employs TRBV9 and TRBJ2-6, with D unresolved. There are 14 residues in the CDR3. Germline CDR1 SGDLS, CDR2 YYNGEE. V was shortened by 2 bases and J by 2 bases, with 5 bases between the two germline ends. CDR3 coding DNA: TGTGCCAGCAGCGTCGTAGCTGGGGCCAACGTCCTGACTTTC. Protein sequence: CASSVVAGANVLTF.

Here the CDR3 reads CASTSGISSYNEQFF. Written as DNA, the CDR3 is TGTGCCAGTACCTCGGGGATTAGCTCCTACAATGAGCAGTTCTTC. The J gene is TRBJ2-1, the V gene TRBV19, with a weak D call TRBD2 (5 bases). This CDR3 region has 15 residues. Looked up from germline, CDR1 is LNHDA and CDR2 is SQIVND (reference sequence). The V gene lost 7 bases and the J gene lost 0 bases, with 13 bases spanning the gap.

CDR3 amino acids: CAGRDRVEAFF. The CDR3, as DNA: TGTGCCGGGCGGGACAGGGTAGAAGCTTTCTTT. The chain joins TRBV2 to TRBJ1-1; 9 nucleotides line up with TRBD1. The V and J ends lost 11 bases and 8 bases, in that order; junction bases with no gene match: 6. This CDR3 spans 11 amino acids. Germline loops: CDR1 SNHLY, CDR2 FYNNEI.

J is TRBJ2-1 and V is TRBV28; 9 bases are a match to TRBD2. Germline V gene lookup returns CDR1 MDHEN and CDR2 SYDVKM. Germline trimming cut 5 bases from V and 8 bases from J; bases unmatched to any gene: 16. This CDR3 spans 17 amino acids. CDR3 coding DNA: TGTGCCAGCAGTAGCCCCGGTTTAAAGCGGGGGGAGTATGAGCAGTTCTTC. Its protein is CASSSPGLKRGEYEQFF.

The rearrangement links TRBV19 to TRBJ1-5; TRBD1 matches at 7 bases. The ends lost 1 base at V and 4 bases at J; junction bases unmatched: 1. CDR1 LNHDA and CDR2 SQIVND come from the germline V gene (reference sequence). This CDR3 comprises 14 residues. The CDR3 reads CASSIAGGNQPQHF. The CDR3 bases are TGTGCCAGTAGTATAGCAGGGGGGAATCAGCCCCAGCATTTT.

The V call is TRBV13, the J call TRBJ1-1; D ambiguous. V was shortened by 5 bases and J by 0 bases, with 4 bases between the two germline ends. The CDR3 covers 12 residues. Germline V gene sequence: CDR1 PRHDT, CDR2 FYEKMQ (reference sequence). CDR3 DNA: TGTGCCAGCAGCCTTCTGAACACTGAAGCTTTCTTT. Translating it yields CASSLLNTEAFF. Filled out from reference TRBV13 and TRBJ1-1, the complete variable domain reads AAGVIQSPRHLIKEKRETATLKCYPIPRHDTVYWYQQGPGQDPQFLISFYEKMQSDKGSIPDRFSAQQFSDYHSELNMSSLELGDSALYFCASSLLNTEAFFGQGTRLTVV.

The chain uses TRBV2 and TRBJ2-7; 9 bases are a match to TRBD2. J gave up 5 bases and V 4 bases, and 18 bases lay outside the gene matches. Looked up from germline, CDR1 is SNHLY and CDR2 is FYNNEI. The length of the CDR3 is 18 residues. Written as DNA, the CDR3 is TGTGCCAGCAGTGCGGTATCTCGGTTAGCGGGAGTAAAGGACGAGCAGTACTTC. The encoded protein is CASSAVSRLAGVKDEQYF.

The V and J genes are TRBV29-1 and TRBJ1-1; TRBD1 is a possible D gene (6 bases). V shed 7 bases and J shed 6 bases, with 15 bases lying between them. This CDR3 is built from 12 residues. CDR1 is SQVTM and CDR2 is ANQGSEA in the germline V gene. Here the CDR3 reads CSASQGNPEAFF. The CDR3 DNA follows: TGCAGCGCTTCACAGGGAAATCCTGAAGCTTTCTTT.

V is TRBV29-1 and J is TRBJ1-2; 7 positions agree with TRBD1. CDR3 size: 14 residues. Germline V gives CDR1 SQVTM, CDR2 ANQGSEA. After removal of 4 bases from V and 0 bases from J, the junction contained 5 bases not matched to a gene. CDR3 protein: CSVAGTVTNYGYTF. For the CDR3, the DNA is TGCAGCGTTGCCGGGACAGTCACTAACTATGGCTACACCTTC.

The CDR3 DNA is TGTGCCACTAGAAGTTCTCCCCCGCAACCGGGACAGAGTTATGGCTACACCTTC. Residues: CATRSSPPQPGQSYGYTF. The genes are TRBV27 and TRBJ1-2, with 7 bases that match TRBD1. The germline gives CDR1 MNHEY, CDR2 SMNVEV (reference sequence). CDR3 size: 18 residues. V lost 10 bases and J lost 5; bases outside the gene matches: 25.

The chain combines TRBV18 with TRBJ1-1; 12 positions match TRBD1. V was pared by 3 bases and J by 1 base, with 6 bases of the junction left unmatched. The V gene's germline CDR1 is KGHSH and CDR2 LQKENI. This CDR3 comprises 17 residues. The CDR3 region is CASSPGTGGARNTEAFF. Written as DNA, the CDR3 is TGTGCCAGCTCACCCGGGACAGGGGGCGCGAGGAACACTGAAGCTTTCTTT. The full variable domain, rest sourced from reference TRBV18 and TRBJ1-1, is NAGVMQNPRHLVRRRGQEARLRCSPMKGHSHVYWYRQLPEEGLKFMVYLQKENIIDESGMPKERFSAEFPKEGPSILRIQQVVRGDSAAYFCASSPGTGGARNTEAFFGQGTRLTVV.

This clone has only one observation. The rearrangement uses TRBV9 and TRBJ1-1; D gene ambiguous. The germline V gene has CDR1 SGDLS and CDR2 YYNGEE. The V end lost 4 bases, the J end lost 0 bases, and 7 bases lay between the germline ends. The CDR3 is made up of 13 amino acids. DNA of the CDR3: TGTGCCAGCAGCCCACACATGAACACTGAAGCTTTCTTT. Translation: CASSPHMNTEAFF.

The V gene is TRBV4-1, the J gene TRBJ1-2; D gene uncertain. The CDR3 consists of 14 residues. The V gene's germline CDR1 is MGHRA and CDR2 YSYEKL. V was pared by 1 base and J by 7 bases, with 13 bases between. The CDR3 region is CASSQVSETGGYTF. The CDR3, as DNA: TGCGCCAGCAGCCAAGTTTCAGAGACTGGTGGCTACACCTTC.

The chain couples TRBV7-2 to TRBJ2-7; 10 bases match TRBD1. The CDR3 extends over 17 amino acids. Germline V gene lookup returns CDR1 SGHTA and CDR2 FQGNSA. Losses at the gene ends were 5 bases for V and 0 bases for J; bases not matched to a gene: 10. In nucleotides, the CDR3 is TGTGCCAGCAGCCCCCGAAAGGGACAGGGGTTCTCCTACGAGCAGTACTTC. Translated, it gives CASSPRKGQGFSYEQYF.

The CDR3 sequence is CASSLGQTSPETQYF. CDR3 coding DNA: TGTGCCAGCAGCTTAGGACAGACCAGCCCCGAGACCCAGTACTTC. The chain carries TRBV5-5 and TRBJ2-5; tentative D call: TRBD1 (6 bases). Per germline, CDR1 SGHKS and CDR2 YYEKEE (reference sequence). The CDR3 has 15 residues. The V end was cut by 2 bases, the J end by 5 bases, with 16 bases between.

This chain links TRBV19 with TRBJ1-1; D is perhaps TRBD1 (6 bases). Trimming took off 3 bases at V and 4 bases at J, with 9 bases between the two ends. Germline CDR1 and CDR2: LNHDA and SQIVND (reference sequence). The CDR3 is made up of 13 amino acids. This chain's CDR3 is CASSILGGTEAFF. CDR3 in DNA: TGTGCCAGTAGTATCCTAGGGGGCACTGAAGCTTTCTTT. Together with reference TRBV19 and TRBJ1-1, the CDR3 gives the full variable domain: DGGITQSPKYLFRKEGQNVTLSCEQNLNHDAMYWYRQDPGQGLRLIYYSQIVNDFQKGDIAEGYSVSREKKESFPLTVTSAQKNPTAFYLCASSILGGTEAFFGQGTRLTVV.

The chain joins TRBV11-1 to TRBJ2-1; 7 nucleotides match TRBD1. Looked up from germline, CDR1 is SGHAT and CDR2 is FQDESV (reference sequence). The trim removed 5 bases at V and 6 bases at J, leaving 7 bases unmatched. The CDR3 has 14 residues. The CDR3, as DNA: TGTGCCAGCAGCCAAAGACAGGGTGCCAATGAGCAGTTCTTC. It yields the protein CASSQRQGANEQFF.